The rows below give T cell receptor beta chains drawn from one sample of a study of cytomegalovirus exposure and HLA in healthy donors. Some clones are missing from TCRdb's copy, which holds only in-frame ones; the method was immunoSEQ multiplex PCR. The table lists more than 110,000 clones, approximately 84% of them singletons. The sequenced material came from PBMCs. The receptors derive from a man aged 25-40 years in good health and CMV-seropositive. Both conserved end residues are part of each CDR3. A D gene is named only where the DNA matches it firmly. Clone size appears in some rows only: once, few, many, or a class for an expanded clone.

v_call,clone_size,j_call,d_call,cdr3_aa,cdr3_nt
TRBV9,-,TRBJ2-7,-,CASSVADGRGYEQYF,TGTGCCAGCAGCGTAGCGGACGGGAGAGGTTACGAGCAGTACTTC
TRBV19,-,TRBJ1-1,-,CASSTWARSNTEAFF,TGTGCCAGTAGTACCTGGGCAAGGTCGAACACTGAAGCTTTCTTT
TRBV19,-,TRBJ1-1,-,CASRGNRVVNTEAFF,TGTGCCAGTAGGGGAAACAGGGTGGTGAACACTGAAGCTTTCTTT
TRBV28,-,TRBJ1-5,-,CASSPGSAGQPQHF,TGTGCCAGCAGCCCTGGTAGCGCGGGTCAGCCCCAGCATTTT
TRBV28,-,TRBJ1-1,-,CASSLPQSEAFF,TGTGCCAGCAGTTTGCCACAGTCCGAAGCTTTCTTT
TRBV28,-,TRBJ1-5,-,CASSLSPQGRQPQHF,TGTGCCAGCAGTTTATCCCCACAGGGTCGTCAGCCCCAGCATTTT
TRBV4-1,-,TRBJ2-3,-,CASSQELGTSDTQYF,TGCGCCAGCAGCCAGGAACTCGGGACTTCAGATACGCAGTATTTT
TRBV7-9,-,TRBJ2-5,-,CASSLGSQSETQYF,TGTGCCAGCAGCTTAGGGAGCCAGTCTGAGACCCAGTACTTC
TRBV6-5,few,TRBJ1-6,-,CASSYSRTRVHSPLHF,TGTGCCAGCAGTTACTCTCGGACTCGCGTGCATTCACCCCTCCACTTT
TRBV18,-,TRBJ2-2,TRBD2,CASSPPSGPGSNTGELFF,TGTGCCAGCTCACCACCTAGCGGGCCCGGGTCAAACACCGGGGAGCTGTTTTTT
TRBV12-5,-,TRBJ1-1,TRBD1,CASGLDHRGLLRNTEAFF,TGTGCTAGTGGTTTGGACCACAGGGGGCTCCTGAGGAACACTGAAGCTTTCTTT
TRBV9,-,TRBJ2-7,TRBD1,CASSVGTGDSYEQYF,TGTGCCAGCAGCGTAGGGACAGGGGATTCGTACGAGCAGTACTTC
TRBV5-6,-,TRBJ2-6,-,CASSARGAAGANVLTF,TGTGCCAGCAGCGCACGGGGGGCCGCTGGGGCCAACGTCCTGACTTTC
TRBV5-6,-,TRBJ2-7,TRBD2,CASSFSGRPNEQYF,TGTGCCAGCAGCTTTAGCGGGAGACCCAACGAGCAGTACTTC
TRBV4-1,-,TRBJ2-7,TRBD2,CASSQEFQRGGSYEQYF,TGCGCCAGCAGCCAAGAATTCCAGCGGGGGGGCTCCTACGAGCAGTACTTC
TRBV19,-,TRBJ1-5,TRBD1,CASSNPETGTNQPQHF,TGTGCCAGTAGTAACCCCGAGACAGGGACTAATCAGCCCCAGCATTTT
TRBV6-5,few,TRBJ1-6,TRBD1,CASSYGGTGVSPLHF,TGTGCCAGCAGTTACGGTGGGACAGGGGTGTCACCCCTCCACTTT
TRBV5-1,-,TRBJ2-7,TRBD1,CASSLGQGSSYEQYF,TGCGCCAGCAGCTTAGGACAGGGGAGTTCCTACGAGCAGTACTTC
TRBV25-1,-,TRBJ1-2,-,CASARTENYGYTF,TGTGCCAGCGCCCGGACAGAAAACTATGGCTACACCTTC
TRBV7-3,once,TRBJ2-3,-,CASSLRRDRGTDTQYF,TGTGCCAGCAGCTTAAGGCGGGATAGGGGCACAGATACGCAGTATTTT
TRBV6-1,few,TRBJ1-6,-,CASRPPGTNNSPLHF,TGTGCCAGCAGGCCCCCGGGGACTAATAATTCACCCCTCCACTTT
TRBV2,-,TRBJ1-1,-,CASSPGPNTEAFF,TGTGCCAGCAGTCCTGGCCCGAACACTGAAGCTTTCTTT
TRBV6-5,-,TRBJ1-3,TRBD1,CASSTGTASGNTIYF,TGTGCCAGCAGTACGGGGACAGCCTCTGGAAACACCATATATTTT
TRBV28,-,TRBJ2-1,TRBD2,CASNFLAGGSNEQFF,TGTGCCAGCAACTTTCTAGCGGGAGGGAGTAATGAGCAGTTCTTC
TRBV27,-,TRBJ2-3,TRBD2,CASSSGPAGGSDTQYF,TGTGCCAGCAGTTCCGGCCCAGCGGGAGGGTCAGATACGCAGTATTTT
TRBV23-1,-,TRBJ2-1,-,CASSQNESGSYNEQFF,TGCGCCAGCAGTCAAAACGAGTCGGGATCCTACAATGAGCAGTTCTTC
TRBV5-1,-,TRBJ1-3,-,CASSLDLSSGNTIYF,TGCGCCAGCAGCTTGGACCTGAGCTCTGGAAACACCATATATTTT
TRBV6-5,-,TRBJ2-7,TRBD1,CASRLDNRGPYEQYF,TGTGCCAGCAGGCTTGATAACAGGGGGCCCTACGAGCAGTACTTC
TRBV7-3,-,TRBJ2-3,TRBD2,CASSQGLAGDTQYF,TGTGCCAGCAGCCAAGGACTAGCCGGGGATACGCAGTATTTT
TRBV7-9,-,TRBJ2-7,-,CASSLKGGSSYEQYF,TGTGCCAGCAGCTTAAAGGGGGGGAGCTCCTACGAGCAGTACTTC
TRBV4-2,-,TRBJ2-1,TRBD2,CASSPTGLANNEQFF,TGTGCCAGCAGCCCAACGGGACTAGCGAACAATGAGCAGTTCTTC
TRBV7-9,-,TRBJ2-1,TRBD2,CASSYNPGLAGYNEQFF,TGTGCCAGCAGTTATAATCCGGGACTAGCGGGGTACAATGAGCAGTTCTTC
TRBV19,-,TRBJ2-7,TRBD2,CASSTHSPGGKSSSYEQYF,TGTGCCAGTAGTACTCATTCTCCGGGAGGGAAATCCAGCTCCTACGAGCAGTACTTC
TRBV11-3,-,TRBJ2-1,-,CASSFNSLWDTYNEQFF,TGTGCCAGCAGCTTCAACTCCTTATGGGACACCTACAATGAGCAGTTCTTC